These 5 T cell receptor beta chains share one sample of origin, sequenced in a study of molecular identifiers for immune sequencing clone quantification. In TCRdb, the PCR reads were re-called with MiXCR into one record per CDR3 protein. Counted here are about 100,000 distinct CDR3 sequences, 21% occurring once; the ten biggest clones make up roughly 1%. Sample: naive CD8+ T cells from blood, with Jurkat cell RNA spiked in. Subset reported: FACS-sorted CD8+CD4-CCR7+CD45RA+ naive T cells. The receptors come from a human donor in good health. Some libraries in this study had Jurkat cell RNA spiked in.

This chain joins TRBV5-1 and TRBJ2-2; D uncertain. This CDR3 comprises 15 residues. Germline CDR1 and CDR2: SGHRS and YFSETQ. The V end lost 3 bases, the J end lost 7 bases, and 16 bases lay between the germline ends. As DNA, the CDR3 is TGCGCCAGCAGCTACGACAACTTCGTGGACGGGGAGCTGTTTTTT. Its protein product is CASSYDNFVDGELFF.

The chain links TRBV4-3 to TRBJ2-1, with TRBD2 matching 11 bases. The length of the CDR3 is 17 residues. After removal of 3 bases from V and 7 bases from J, the junction contained 11 bases not matched to a gene. Germline V gene lookup returns CDR1 LGHNA and CDR2 YSLEER. The DNA of the CDR3 is TGCGCCAGCAGCCACGTGGTAGCGGGGGGGGCGGGTAATGAGCAGTTCTTC. Its translation: CASSHVVAGGAGNEQFF.

The chain employs TRBV7-9 and TRBJ2-1, with a tentative D call TRBD2 (6 bases). CDR3 length equals 14 residues. With 7 bases removed from V and 0 bases from J, the gap between germline ends came to 10 bases. CDR1 and CDR2 from the germline V gene are SEHNR and FQNEAQ (reference sequence). DNA for the CDR3: TGTGCCAGCACCCCACTAGCCTCCTACAATGAGCAGTTCTTC. Amino acid sequence: CASTPLASYNEQFF.

This clonotype was detected many times. V and J are TRBV7-3 and TRBJ2-1; D unresolved. The V end lost 5 bases, the J end lost 7 bases, and 12 bases lay between the germline ends. The CDR3 is made up of 13 amino acids. Germline V gene lookup returns CDR1 SGHTA and CDR2 FQGTGA. The CDR3 sequence is CASSAGVGNEQFF. CDR3 DNA sequence: TGTGCCAGCAGCGCAGGAGTGGGGAATGAGCAGTTCTTC.

This clonotype came up many times. The chain recombines TRBV4-1 with TRBJ1-1; no firm D call. Germline V gene data show CDR1 as MGHRA and CDR2 as YSYEKL. The CDR3 is 17 amino acids. V was pared by 4 bases and J by 1 base, with 19 bases between. The CDR3 coding sequence is TGCGCCAGCAGCCGCGGTACAGCCCAACCCCCGAACACTGAAGCTTTCTTT. It is translated as CASSRGTAQPPNTEAFF.